The subject of this entry is one T cell receptor (beta chain). Authors' processing steps: How many nucleated cells were present was estimated from reference gene primer amplification. Produced via immunoSEQ multiplex PCR; TCRdb's table is partial and in-frame only. V, J and clone size derive from that table, while D and trimming were established from the DNA sequence. The data contain 200,000 or so clones, 88% of them singletons. This entry is derived from a study of blood T cell repertoires in COVID-19. Turning to the study itself: The study drew acute and convalescent COVID-19 samples from the United States, Italy and Spain. PBMCs, B-cell-depleted T cells, or T cells provided the cDNA or gDNA that made up the material.

Germline trimming cut 6 bases from V and 5 bases from J; bases unmatched to any gene: 10. Looked up from germline, CDR1 is LNHDA and CDR2 is SQIVND (reference sequence). The CDR3 contains 14 residues. The sample was peripheral blood. This rearrangement joins TRBV19 to TRBJ2-7; the match to TRBD1 covers 7 bases. The TCR originated in a man between 65 and 85 years old with acute or convalescent COVID-19. The CDR3 bases are TGTGCCAGTAGCAATTTCCGACAGGGCCACGAGCAGTACTTC. This translates into CASSNFRQGHEQYF.